Listed below are T cell receptor beta chains from one sample, sequenced in a study of cytomegalovirus exposure and HLA in healthy donors. Libraries were prepared by immunoSEQ multiplex PCR; TCRdb keeps only in-frame clonotypes and omits some of them. The top ten clones hold approximately 11% of a sample with roughly 110,000 clones, over 60% of them seen once. Source material: PBMCs. These receptors originate from a man aged 35 to 55 in good health and CMV-seropositive. Both conserved end residues are part of each CDR3. A D gene is named only where the DNA matches it firmly. Not every row has a clone size; where given, it reads once, few, many or a size class.

D gene,V gene,clone size,J gene,CDR3 DNA,CDR3 protein
.,TRBV7-9,few,TRBJ2-4,TGTGCCAGCAGCTTACTAAGGACATCGGCCAAAAACATTCAGTACTTC,CASSLLRTSAKNIQYF
.,TRBV2,.,TRBJ1-1,TGTGCCAGCAGGCTGGGATCAGGGTTTGTCACTGAAGCTTTCTTT,CASRLGSGFVTEAFF
TRBD2,TRBV28,.,TRBJ2-3,TGTGCCAGCAGTACGCCCGGACTAGCGGTGAACACAGATACGCAGTATTTT,CASSTPGLAVNTDTQYF
.,TRBV25-1,.,TRBJ1-1,TGTGCCAGCAGTAAAACAGAGAACACTGAAGCTTTCTTT,CASSKTENTEAFF
.,TRBV28,.,TRBJ1-2,TGTGCCAGCAGTAGCGGAGTGCTCTATGGCTACACCTTC,CASSSGVLYGYTF
.,TRBV11-2,.,TRBJ2-7,TGTGCCAGCAGCTTAGTCGCAGGGGACTACTACGAGCAGTACTTC,CASSLVAGDYYEQYF
TRBD2,TRBV5-1,.,TRBJ2-3,TGCGCCAGCAGCCCAGACGCGGGGGGCACAGATACGCAGTATTTT,CASSPDAGGTDTQYF
.,TRBV7-8,.,TRBJ2-7,TGTGCCAGCAGCCCCGGGACTCACGACGAGCAGTACTTC,CASSPGTHDEQYF
.,TRBV6-5,.,TRBJ1-5,TGTGCCAGCAGACGAACTGGGGGGAACAATCAGCCCCAGCATTTT,CASRRTGGNNQPQHF
TRBD1,TRBV28,.,TRBJ1-6,TGTGCCAGCAGTTTGGTAGCGGGACAGAATAATTCACCCCTCCACTTT,CASSLVAGQNNSPLHF
TRBD2,TRBV5-1,.,TRBJ2-3,TGCGCCAGCAGGTCCCTAGCGGGGGGCACAGATACGCAGTATTTT,CASRSLAGGTDTQYF
TRBD2,TRBV5-4,.,TRBJ2-5,TGTGCCAGCAGCATGGGGACTAGCGGGGGGGATGAGACCCAGTACTTC,CASSMGTSGGDETQYF
.,TRBV7-2,.,TRBJ2-7,TGTGCCAGCAGCTTCGGGGAGAAGCAGTACTTC,CASSFGEKQYF
.,TRBV18,.,TRBJ2-1,TGTGCCAGCTCACGGAGTCACAATGAGCAGTTCTTC,CASSRSHNEQFF
TRBD2,TRBV19,.,TRBJ2-5,TGTGCCAGTAGTAGCGGCCGTAATAGCGGGGGGTTGGAGACCCAGTACTTC,CASSSGRNSGGLETQYF
TRBD1,TRBV6-6,.,TRBJ2-7,TGTGCCAGCAGTTACGGGGACAGGGGAACAGAGCAGTACTTC,CASSYGDRGTEQYF
TRBD1,TRBV6-5,.,TRBJ1-2,TGTGCCAGCAGTAGGTCGACAGGGGACTATGGCTACACCTTC,CASSRSTGDYGYTF
.,TRBV6-5,.,TRBJ1-4,TGTGCCAGCAGTTACGAGGAGACTAATGAAAAACTGTTTTTT,CASSYEETNEKLFF
TRBD2,TRBV4-3,.,TRBJ2-1,TGCGCCAGCAGCCAAGATGAGGCTCATCTAGCGGGGGGGTGGAATGAGCAGTTCTTC,CASSQDEAHLAGGWNEQFF
TRBD1,TRBV5-4,once,TRBJ1-1,TGTGCCAGCAGCTTCCCGACAGGGGGTAACACTGAAGCTTTCTTT,CASSFPTGGNTEAFF
TRBD2,TRBV4-3,.,TRBJ2-7,TGCGCCAGCAGCCACCCGGGAGGAAGGGGAACCTACGAGCAGTACTTC,CASSHPGGRGTYEQYF
TRBD1,TRBV5-1,.,TRBJ1-4,TGCGCCAGCAGCTACAGACAGGGGCTAAATGAAAAACTGTTTTTT,CASSYRQGLNEKLFF
.,TRBV6-5,few,TRBJ1-2,TGTGCCAGCAGTTACGATCGCGGAACCTATGGCTACACCTTC,CASSYDRGTYGYTF
.,TRBV4-1,.,TRBJ2-1,TGCGCCAGCAGCCATGTCCCAGCCTACAATGAGCAGTTCTTC,CASSHVPAYNEQFF
TRBD1,TRBV5-1,few,TRBJ2-1,TGCGCCAGCAGGCCCGGGACAGGGGGAAGGCGGGAGCAGTTCTTC,CASRPGTGGRREQFF
.,TRBV29-1,.,TRBJ1-2,TGCAGCGTTGCTGGACTTCGCTGGGGCTATGGCTACACCTTC,CSVAGLRWGYGYTF
TRBD2,TRBV30,few,TRBJ2-1,TGTGCCTGGAGTGGTGTAGGAGCGGGGCCCGACTCCTACAATGAGCAGTTCTTC,CAWSGVGAGPDSYNEQFF
TRBD2,TRBV5-4,.,TRBJ2-1,TGTGCCAGCAGCTCGAGCGGGGGGGCCGGTAATGAGCAGTTCTTC,CASSSSGGAGNEQFF
TRBD2,TRBV11-2,.,TRBJ2-5,TGTGCCAGCAGCTTAGAAAATCACGCGGGGGGGGCCCAGTACTTC,CASSLENHAGGAQYF
.,TRBV5-1,.,TRBJ1-3,TGCGCCAGCAGCCTGGACACGACAGGAAACTCTGGAAACACCATATATTTT,CASSLDTTGNSGNTIYF
TRBD2,TRBV5-1,.,TRBJ2-3,TGCGCCAGCAGCATCGAGCGGGGCGGGTACGATACGCAGTATTTT,CASSIERGGYDTQYF
TRBD1,TRBV7-7,once,TRBJ2-3,TGTGCTAGCAGCACGACAGGGACAGATACGCAGTATTTT,CASSTTGTDTQYF
.,TRBV27,.,TRBJ1-5,TGTGCCAGCAGCTCCTGGGGGGGGGCCCAGCCCCAGCATTTT,CASSSWGGAQPQHF
.,TRBV7-9,.,TRBJ2-7,TGTTCCAGCAGCTTATCTGTCCTGCGAGAGATGGAGCAGTACTTC,CSSSLSVLREMEQYF
.,TRBV7-8,.,TRBJ1-5,TGTGCCAGCAGCTTAGAGGGAGGGTATAGCAATCAGCCCCAGCATTTT,CASSLEGGYSNQPQHF
.,TRBV7-2,few,TRBJ2-3,TGTGCCAGCAGCTTATGGCATAGCACAGATACGCAGTATTTT,CASSLWHSTDTQYF
.,TRBV2,.,TRBJ2-3,TGTGCCAGCAGGGGCGGGGCAGGGTCGTATACGCAGTATTTT,CASRGGAGSYTQYF
.,TRBV7-2,.,TRBJ1-5,TGTGCCAGCAGCTCGGTGGCGTCGGGGGGCGATCAGCCCCAGCATTTT,CASSSVASGGDQPQHF
TRBD1,TRBV4-3,.,TRBJ1-1,TGCGCCAGCAGCCTACCGGGACAGGGAGGTGAAGCTTTCTTT,CASSLPGQGGEAFF
.,TRBV9,.,TRBJ2-3,TGTGCCAGCAGCGTAGCCCGGGTGGGTAGCGGATCCACAGATACGCAGTATTTT,CASSVARVGSGSTDTQYF
.,TRBV7-3,.,TRBJ1-1,TGTGCCAGCAGCTTAATTGCAGGTGGTGAAGCTTTCTTT,CASSLIAGGEAFF
.,TRBV9,.,TRBJ2-2,TGTGCCAGCAGCGCCAGACTAGGGACCGGGGAGCTGTTTTTT,CASSARLGTGELFF
TRBD2,TRBV4-1,.,TRBJ2-1,TGCGCCAGCAGCCAAGATCACGGGACGGGGGGGCTAAATGAGCAGTTCTTC,CASSQDHGTGGLNEQFF
.,TRBV18,.,TRBJ2-2,TGTGCCAGCTCACCACGGGCCAACACCGGGGAGCTGTTTTTT,CASSPRANTGELFF
.,TRBV7-9,.,TRBJ1-4,TGTGCCAGCAGCTTAGCACTAGCAACTAATGAAAAACTGTTTTTT,CASSLALATNEKLFF
.,TRBV29-1,.,TRBJ1-3,TGCAGCGTTGTATGGGGCAACACCATATATTTT,CSVVWGNTIYF
.,TRBV2,.,TRBJ1-3,TGTGCCACCAGACAGGCTGGAAACACCATATATTTT,CATRQAGNTIYF
TRBD1,TRBV6-1,.,TRBJ2-7,TGTGCCAGCAGAAACAGGGGCTCCTACGAGCAGTACTTC,CASRNRGSYEQYF
.,TRBV7-2,.,TRBJ1-4,TGTGCCAGCAGCTTGGCGGGAGGCGTGGGGGAAAAACTGTTTTTT,CASSLAGGVGEKLFF
.,TRBV18,.,TRBJ1-1,TGTGCCAGCTCACCACCGATGAACTATGAAGCTTTCTTT,CASSPPMNYEAFF
.,TRBV6-6,few,TRBJ1-1,TGTGCCAGCATCAGACAGATGAACACTGAAGCTTTCTTT,CASIRQMNTEAFF
.,TRBV9,.,TRBJ2-3,TGTGCCAGCAGCGCCAGCGGCGCGCGGAACACAGATACGCAGTATTTT,CASSASGARNTDTQYF
TRBD1,TRBV4-1,.,TRBJ1-5,TGCGCCAGCAGCCGGCGGACAGGTGCCCAGCAGCCCCAGCATTTT,CASSRRTGAQQPQHF
.,TRBV28,.,TRBJ2-7,TGTGCCAGCAGTCCCATGACGGGGACTTCCCCCGGGCGGGGGTACTTC,CASSPMTGTSPGRGYF
TRBD1,TRBV5-5,few,TRBJ2-7,TGTGCCAGCAGCTTGGTTCTGACAGGGGCCTACGAGCAGTACTTC,CASSLVLTGAYEQYF
.,TRBV28,.,TRBJ2-7,TGTGCCAGCACCGAGGCCGTACCACCCTATGAGCAGTACTTC,CASTEAVPPYEQYF
TRBD2,TRBV7-3,few,TRBJ2-3,TGTGCCAGCAGCTTAAAACCCCGGGCTAGCGGGGGGGCTGCAGATACGCAGTATTTT,CASSLKPRASGGAADTQYF